These 10 T cell receptor beta chains were all obtained from the same sample, sequenced in a study of blood T cells in healthy people across ages. Combining a sample-barcoded 5' primer with a J-beta primer mix, a second PCR ran for about 7 to 11 cycles. TCRdb recomputed calls from the 5' RACE reads with MiXCR, one row per CDR3 protein. In the table there are about 1.4 million distinct CDR3 sequences, 59% of which are singletons. The source material was blood. Every receptor here comes from a man between 18 and 35 years old in good health.

The chain is built from TRBV25-1 and TRBJ1-5, with a tentative D call TRBD1 (5 bases). This CDR3 is 15 amino acids long. Germline loops: CDR1 MGHDK, CDR2 SYGVNS. V shed 2 bases and J shed 3 bases, with 11 bases lying between them. The chain's CDR3 is CASSEAGFHNQPQHF. In DNA form, the CDR3 reads TGTGCCAGCAGTGAAGCAGGGTTTCACAATCAGCCCCAGCATTTT.

The CDR3 DNA reads TGCAGTGCTAGTGTAAAAAGGGAGGGTGAGCAGTTCTTC. It codes for CSASVKREGEQFF. The J gene is TRBJ2-1, the V gene TRBV20-1, with 7 nucleotides matching TRBD2. CDR1 and CDR2 from the germline V gene are DFQATT and SNEGSKA (reference sequence). J lost 9 bases, V lost 3 bases, and 8 bases had no gene match. This CDR3 has 13 amino acids.

This clonotype was detected a few times. The chain links TRBV18 to TRBJ1-2, with 8 bases lining up with TRBD1. CDR3 size: 18 residues. The germline V gene encodes CDR1 KGHSH and CDR2 LQKENI. V was pared by 3 bases and J by 2 bases, with 14 bases of the junction left unmatched. CDR3 in DNA: TGTGCCAGCTCACCCAGTCCCGGGACAGGACTGCTCAACTATGGCTACACCTTC. Translation: CASSPSPGTGLLNYGYTF.

This clonotype has just one count. This chain's CDR3 is CSVGSTAIEQYF. Here the CDR3 DNA reads TGCAGCGTTGGGTCCACGGCTATCGAGCAGTACTTC. The rearrangement joins TRBV29-1 to TRBJ2-7; D is undetermined. Trimming shortened V by 4 bases and J by 6 bases, and 13 bases separated the two germline ends. The CDR3 is made up of 12 amino acids. Germline CDR1 is SQVTM and CDR2 is ANQGSEA.

This chain connects TRBV12-3 or TRBV12-4 to TRBJ2-5, with D hard to call. Trimming removed 5 bases at V and 11 bases at J, with 24 bases between. This CDR3 contains 15 residues. Here the CDR3 reads CASSQLGQQYHEQYF. In nucleotides, the CDR3 is TGTGCCAGCAGTCAGCTCGGGCAGCAGTACCATGAGCAGTACTTC.

Only a few counts were recorded for this clonotype. With a much larger clone just one base away, this may be a read error. The chain has TRBV5-6 and TRBJ2-7, with D unresolved. The germline V gene has CDR1 SGHDT and CDR2 YYEEEE. The V end was cut by 4 bases, the J end by 2 bases, with 7 bases between. The CDR3 sequence is 12 residues long. The CDR3 DNA follows: TGTGCCAGCAGCGTCAGCACCTACGAGCAGTACTTC. It is translated as CASSVSTYEQYF.

The chain carries TRBV4-1 and TRBJ2-7; possible D gene TRBD2, 6 bases. Trimming took off 1 base at V and 0 bases at J, with 19 bases between the two ends. Germline CDR1 is MGHRA and CDR2 is YSYEKL. The CDR3 sequence is 18 residues long. The CDR3 protein is CASSQAQNQEGSSYEQYF. In DNA form, the CDR3 reads TGCGCCAGCAGCCAAGCCCAAAATCAGGAGGGTAGCTCCTACGAGCAGTACTTC.

In its sample, this clonotype was seen a few times. The chain links TRBV7-2 to TRBJ1-2; D unresolved. This CDR3 spans 15 amino acids. Germline values: CDR1 SGHTA, CDR2 FQGNSA. The germline V and J ends were trimmed by 4 bases and 3 bases, with 15 bases remaining between them. CDR3 region: CASSSRMETDYGYTF. The CDR3 DNA reads TGTGCCAGCAGCTCCCGCATGGAGACGGACTATGGCTACACCTTC.

V and J are TRBV5-6 and TRBJ2-6; D gene ambiguous. The germline V and J ends were trimmed by 4 bases and 1 base, with 18 bases remaining between them. CDR1 and CDR2 from the germline V gene are SGHDT and YYEEEE. The CDR3 extends over 18 amino acids. CDR3 loop: CASSPMFHGVSGANVLTF. The CDR3 DNA reads as TGTGCCAGCAGCCCGATGTTTCATGGGGTTTCTGGGGCCAACGTCCTGACTTTC.

This chain joins TRBV2 and TRBJ2-7, with D uncertain. Trimming stripped 3 bases from V and 7 bases from J, with 16 bases between. Per germline, CDR1 SNHLY and CDR2 FYNNEI. The CDR3 is made up of 14 amino acids. The CDR3 DNA reads TGTGCCAGCAGTGATCGGACGGGCGGTTTGGAGCAGTACTTC. It encodes CASSDRTGGLEQYF.